This entry lists 23 T cell receptor beta chains sequenced from one sample in a study of cytomegalovirus exposure and HLA in healthy donors. Researchers ran the PCR with 60 Vbeta and 13 Jbeta primers. Repertoires were generated with immunoSEQ multiplex PCR, while TCRdb's copy carries only in-frame clones and drops some. Found here are 140,000 to 150,000 clones, around three quarters of them singletons; the top ten hold about 6.7%. The sample consisted of PBMCs. The receptors derive from a woman between 35 and 50 years old in good health and CMV-seropositive.

The genes are TRBV5-1 and TRBJ1-1; the match to TRBD1 covers 7 bases. After removal of 2 bases from V and 6 bases from J, the junction contained 1 base not matched to a gene. Per germline, CDR1 SGHRS and CDR2 YFSETQ. CDR3 size: 12 residues. CDR3 sequence reads: CASSFQGAEAFF. CDR3 DNA sequence: TGCGCCAGCAGCTTTCAGGGGGCTGAAGCTTTCTTT.

The rearrangement links TRBV7-9 to TRBJ1-1; D gene ambiguous. The ends were cut back, 2 bases at V and 0 bases at J, with 13 bases in the middle. CDR1 is SEHNR, CDR2 FQNEAQ, per germline (reference sequence). The CDR3 extends over 16 amino acids. DNA for the CDR3: TGTGCCAGCAGCTTAAGGCAGCAGCGTATGAACACTGAAGCTTTCTTT. As protein: CASSLRQQRMNTEAFF.

The V and J genes are TRBV6-5 and TRBJ1-2; D perhaps matches TRBD1 (6 bases). V gave up 7 bases and J gave up 10 bases, with 13 bases separating them. This CDR3 comprises 11 residues. Germline V gene sequence: CDR1 MNHEY, CDR2 SVGAGI. CDR3 DNA sequence: TGTGCCAGCACCCAAGGACAGCTCTACACCTTC. Translating gives CASTQGQLYTF.

With regard to this clone: The junction and the germline gene differ at one end; a read error may be behind it. The chain couples TRBV7-9 to TRBJ2-2, with 8 positions matching TRBD2. Per germline, CDR1 SEHNR and CDR2 FQNEAQ (reference sequence). The CDR3 length is 16 residues. The CDR3 DNA follows: TGTTCCAGCAGTCCTAGCGGGCAAGGCGGGGCCGGGGAGCTGTTTTTT. This gives the protein CSSSPSGQGGAGELFF.

The rearrangement links TRBV5-1 to TRBJ1-1, with TRBD1 identical over 8 bases. This CDR3 region has 15 residues. J gave up 7 bases and V 1 base, and 9 bases lay outside the gene matches. Per the germline V gene, CDR1 is SGHRS and CDR2 is YFSETQ. CDR3 bases: TGCGCCAGCAGCTTGTTGACAGGGGCGCTAAATGAAGCTTTCTTT. Protein product: CASSLLTGALNEAFF.

The chain combines TRBV28 with TRBJ2-5; TRBD2 aligns across 10 bases. The V and J ends lost 8 bases and 4 bases, in that order; junction bases with no gene match: 4. CDR1 is MDHEN, CDR2 SYDVKM, per germline. The CDR3 consists of 13 residues. Written as DNA, the CDR3 is TGTGCCAGCTCTAGCGGGGGTGGAGAGACCCAGTACTTC. Protein product: CASSSGGGETQYF.

The chain combines TRBV10-2 with TRBJ2-5; TRBD1 might be the D (6 bases). V was clipped by 6 bases and J by 1 base, with 12 bases between them. The CDR3 is 14 amino acids. The V gene's germline CDR1 is WSHSY and CDR2 SAAADI. The CDR3 sequence: CASSRDTIQETQYF. Written as DNA, the CDR3 is TGCGCCAGCAGCCGGGACACCATCCAAGAGACCCAGTACTTC.

In regard to this clone: Sequence at one end of the junction differs from germline and may be a read error. The chain recombines TRBV15 with TRBJ1-1; D call uncertain. In germline, CDR1 is LNHNV, CDR2 YYDKDF (reference sequence). This CDR3 contains 14 residues. The CDR3 nucleotides are TGTGCCACCGGCAGAGATCAGAAGAACGCTGAAGCTTTCTTT. Its protein product is CATGRDQKNAEAFF.

This clone was counted only a few times. V is TRBV5-4 and J is TRBJ2-3; the D is unclear. Trimming removed 0 bases from V and 2 bases from J, with 4 bases in between. This CDR3 is 13 amino acids long. Germline values: CDR1 SGHNT, CDR2 YYREEE (reference sequence). The CDR3 DNA sequence: TGTGCCAGCAGCTTGGACTCCACAGATACGCAGTATTTT. Encoded protein: CASSLDSTDTQYF.

The gene calls are TRBV5-4 and TRBJ2-3, with 7 positions matching TRBD2. In germline, CDR1 is SGHNT, CDR2 YYREEE (reference sequence). Trimming cost V 3 bases and J 6 bases; bases outside gene matches: 13. CDR3 length: 16 amino acids. CDR3 DNA: TGTGCCAGCAGCTGGGGACTGGCGGGGGAGGGGGATACGCAGTATTTT. It encodes CASSWGLAGEGDTQYF.

The chain has TRBV7-9 and TRBJ2-3; weak D call: TRBD2 (6 bases). The CDR3 has 13 amino acids. CDR1 SEHNR and CDR2 FQNEAQ come from the germline V gene (reference sequence). Trimming pared 1 base from V and 10 bases from J, leaving 12 bases between. CDR3 residues: CASSLDASGAQYF. CDR3 nucleotides: TGTGCCAGCAGCTTAGATGCTTCGGGGGCGCAGTATTTT.

This rearrangement joins TRBV5-4 to TRBJ1-5; D may be TRBD1 (5 bases). The CDR3 runs 14 residues. V was cut by 7 bases and J by 4 bases, with 15 bases left in between. Per germline, CDR1 SGHNT and CDR2 YYREEE (reference sequence). The CDR3 DNA reads as TGTGCCAGCGGTCATTGGGGGGGGAATCAGCCCCAGCATTTT. Protein: CASGHWGGNQPQHF.

This clone came up a few times. The V gene is TRBV19, the J gene TRBJ1-1; D might be TRBD1 (5 bases). The CDR3 extends over 15 amino acids. V lost 3 bases and J 0 bases, leaving 11 bases between the germline ends. Per the germline V gene, CDR1 is LNHDA and CDR2 is SQIVND (reference sequence). This chain's CDR3 is CASSIQAGMNTEAFF. Written as DNA, the CDR3 is TGTGCCAGTAGTATCCAAGCAGGGATGAACACTGAAGCTTTCTTT. The full variable domain, in which reference TRBV19 and TRBJ1-1 provide the parts outside the CDR3, is DGGITQSPKYLFRKEGQNVTLSCEQNLNHDAMYWYRQDPGQGLRLIYYSQIVNDFQKGDIAEGYSVSREKKESFPLTVTSAQKNPTAFYLCASSIQAGMNTEAFFGQGTRLTVV.

The rearrangement links TRBV21-1 to TRBJ2-1; TRBD2, the table's D call, was not compared with the DNA. TRBV21-1 is a recognized pseudogene. This CDR3 contains 16 residues. The CDR3 region has the DNA TGTGCCAGCAGCAACAGACTAGGGTGCTCCTACAATGAGCAGTTCTTC. Translated, it gives CASSNRLGCSYNEQFF.

The CDR3 is CASSVTGGGDLKQYF. The CDR3 DNA is TGCGCCAGCAGCGTGACAGGGGGAGGGGATCTCAAGCAGTACTTC. The rearrangement joins TRBV5-1 to TRBJ2-7; 9 bases fit TRBD1. The CDR3 consists of 15 residues. With V trimmed by 4 bases and J by 8 bases, 13 bases remained unmatched. Germline CDR1 reads SGHRS; CDR2 reads YFSETQ.

The CDR3 DNA sequence: TGTGCCAGCAGGGACAGGGGGCCAAACACTGAAGCTTTCTTT. Protein sequence: CASRDRGPNTEAFF. The V call is TRBV11-2, the J call TRBJ1-1; 11 nucleotides match TRBD1. This CDR3 spans 14 amino acids. The germline CDR1 and CDR2 sequences are SGHAT and FQNNGV. Losses at the gene ends were 6 bases for V and 2 bases for J; bases not matched to a gene: 2.

CDR3 DNA: TGCGCCAGCAGCCCCGGGGCAGGGGGTAGTCAGCCCCAGCATTTT. Translation: CASSPGAGGSQPQHF. V is TRBV5-1 and J is TRBJ1-5; 7 bases fit TRBD1. CDR1 is SGHRS, CDR2 YFSETQ, per germline. With V trimmed by 4 bases and J by 6 bases, 10 bases remained unmatched. The length of the CDR3 is 15 residues.

The V gene is TRBV7-6, the J gene TRBJ2-3; the D is unclear. The germline CDR1 and CDR2 sequences are SGHVS and FNYEAQ. The V and J ends lost 1 base and 1 base respectively, with 12 bases between them. The CDR3 covers 16 residues. The CDR3 sequence is CASSLEYGQGTDTQYF. For the CDR3, the DNA is TGTGCCAGCAGCTTAGAGTATGGGCAGGGCACAGATACGCAGTATTTT. The full variable domain, in which reference TRBV7-6 and TRBJ2-3 provide the parts outside the CDR3, is GAGVSQSPRYKVTKRGQDVALRCDPISGHVSLYWYRQALGQGPEFLTYFNYEAQQDKSGLPNDRFSAERPEGSISTLTIQRTEQRDSAMYRCASSLEYGQGTDTQYFGPGTRLTVL.

This sequence joins TRBV6-4 and TRBJ2-3; D not certain. Germline CDR1 is MRHNA and CDR2 is SNTAGT. The CDR3 has 16 residues. Trimming pared 4 bases from V and 2 bases from J, leaving 16 bases between. In nucleotides, the CDR3 is TGTGCCAGCAGTGTAAACGGCCAGCTAGTCACAGATACGCAGTATTTT. Amino acids: CASSVNGQLVTDTQYF.

This chain connects TRBV19 to TRBJ1-6; 7 bases map to TRBD1. The germline gives CDR1 LNHDA, CDR2 SQIVND (reference sequence). The CDR3 is 14 amino acids. J gave up 5 bases and V 5 bases, and 3 bases lay outside the gene matches. The CDR3, as DNA: TGTGCCAGTAGTTCCGGACAGGATAATTCACCCCTCCACTTT. Translation: CASSSGQDNSPLHF.

The chain couples TRBV6-1 to TRBJ2-1, with 7 bases identical to TRBD1. The CDR3 spans 15 residues. Germline-derived CDR1 and CDR2 are MNHNS and SASEGT. V trimming: 7 bases; J trimming: 6 bases; junction bases outside the gene matches: 12. The CDR3 loop is CASNSRDRVRNEQFF. Here the CDR3 DNA reads TGTGCCAGCAATTCCCGGGACAGAGTCCGCAATGAGCAGTTCTTC.

This clone has just a few counts. The CDR3 loop is CASSWRGGGETQYF. Here the CDR3 DNA reads TGTGCCAGCAGTTGGCGGGGGGGAGGGGAGACCCAGTACTTC. This chain connects TRBV6-5 to TRBJ2-5; 9 bases match TRBD2. From germline, CDR1 is MNHEY and CDR2 SVGAGI. The CDR3 has 14 residues. The V and J ends lost 4 bases and 5 bases, in that order; junction bases with no gene match: 5.

The chain has TRBV19 and TRBJ1-2; no firm D call. Germline values: CDR1 LNHDA, CDR2 SQIVND (reference sequence). This CDR3 comprises 15 residues. V lost 6 bases and J lost 7, with 21 bases in between. CDR3 loop: CASSNEWQDGAGYTF. The CDR3, as DNA: TGTGCCAGTAGCAACGAGTGGCAGGATGGTGCTGGCTACACCTTC. Filled out from reference TRBV19 and TRBJ1-2, the complete variable domain reads DGGITQSPKYLFRKEGQNVTLSCEQNLNHDAMYWYRQDPGQGLRLIYYSQIVNDFQKGDIAEGYSVSREKKESFPLTVTSAQKNPTAFYLCASSNEWQDGAGYTFGSGTRLTVV.